Listed below are T cell receptor beta chains from one sample, sequenced in a study of shared T cell receptors in the human thymus. This table comes from immunoSEQ multiplex PCR, and its TCRdb copy is limited to in-frame clones, with some not included. The sample has about 380,000 clones, 95% seen once. Sequencing was carried out using thymocytes. Every receptor here comes from a human donor. The CDR3 runs from the conserved cysteine through the conserved F or W. The D gene is left open where the match is weak. Clone size, where shown, is once, few, many, or a class for clones that have expanded.

TRBV14	NA	TRBJ2-1	TRBD2	TGTGCCAGCAGCCAAGATTGTGAGACTAGCGGGAGGGCCGCAAATGACAATGAGCAGTTCTTC	CASSQDCETSGRAANDNEQFF
TRBV14	NA	TRBJ1-2	NA	TGTGCCAGCAGCCCCCCGACAGAAACCCTGGATGGCTACACCTTC	CASSPPTETLDGYTF
TRBV7-2	NA	TRBJ2-3	NA	TGTGCCAGCAGTGGCACCCGGCCTTGGGATACGCAGTATTTT	CASSGTRPWDTQYF
TRBV27	NA	TRBJ2-7	TRBD2	TGTGCCAGCAGTTTATTTAGGAAGCGGGAGGTCCACGAGCAGTACTTC	CASSLFRKREVHEQYF
TRBV7-6	once	TRBJ1-1	NA	TGTGCCAGCAGCCCCTCAGACAGCTTCATTGAAGCTTTCTTT	CASSPSDSFIEAFF
TRBV5-4	NA	TRBJ1-2	NA	TGTGCCAGCCTCAGTAAGATTAAGGGCAGGGCAAACTATGGCTACACCTTC	CASLSKIKGRANYGYTF
TRBV14	NA	TRBJ2-7	TRBD1	TGTGCCAGCAGCCGCTCGGGACAGGAAAAGAAGGACTTC	CASSRSGQEKKDF
TRBV28	NA	TRBJ2-7	TRBD2	TGTGCCAGCAGTTGGACTAGCGTCTCCTACGAGCAGTACTTC	CASSWTSVSYEQYF
TRBV6-1	NA	TRBJ1-5	NA	TGTGCCAGCATGCAGGATAATCAGCCCCAGCATTTT	CASMQDNQPQHF
TRBV28	NA	TRBJ2-6	TRBD1	TGTGCCAGCAGCTCTTTACCTGACAGGGGTTTCGCTGGGGCCAACGTCCTGACTTTC	CASSSLPDRGFAGANVLTF
TRBV6-6	NA	TRBJ1-2	TRBD1	TGTGCCAGCAGTTCTAGGACAGGGACCTATGGCTACACCTTC	CASSSRTGTYGYTF
TRBV30	NA	TRBJ1-2	NA	TGTGCCTTGCCGGGACACCTCCCCGAGGGGGGCTACACCTTC	CALPGHLPEGGYTF
TRBV7-9	once	TRBJ2-3	NA	TGTGCCAGCAGCTTAGTGGAAACTAGTTTGGGTACAGATACGCAGTATTTT	CASSLVETSLGTDTQYF
TRBV6-7	NA	TRBJ2-7	NA	TGTGCCAGCAGTCTCCTAACCGGGACTCACCATCCATACGAGCAGTACTTC	CASSLLTGTHHPYEQYF
TRBV27	NA	TRBJ2-6	TRBD1	TGTGCCAGCAGACTAGGCCGAGACAGGGATTACTCTGGGGCCAACGTCCTGACTTTC	CASRLGRDRDYSGANVLTF
TRBV27	NA	TRBJ2-7	TRBD1	TGTGCCACAACCGGGACAGGGGGGTACGAGCAGTACTTC	CATTGTGGYEQYF
TRBV4-1	NA	TRBJ1-6	NA	TGCGCCAGCAGCCAACCGGGAGGTCAGGAGCCCTATAATTCACCCCTCCACTTT	CASSQPGGQEPYNSPLHF
TRBV2	NA	TRBJ2-1	TRBD2	TGTGCCAGCAGTGACCTAGCGGGGGCCCCCTCCTACAATGAGCAGTTCTTC	CASSDLAGAPSYNEQFF
TRBV5-4	NA	TRBJ1-4	NA	TGTGCCAGCAGCTTGGTGCCCAGCCCTAGGGCTAATGAAAAACTGTTTTTT	CASSLVPSPRANEKLFF
TRBV27	NA	TRBJ2-7	TRBD2	TGTGCCAGCAGTACCCCTCGGGTAGCGGGAGGGCCCGGCTCCTACGAGCAGTACTTC	CASSTPRVAGGPGSYEQYF
TRBV25-1	NA	TRBJ2-2	NA	TGTGCCAGCAGTGACTCCGGGGGCCAGAACACCGGGGAGCTGTTTTTT	CASSDSGGQNTGELFF
TRBV29-1	NA	TRBJ2-1	NA	TGCAGCGTTGCCCCAATCCCCTACACGAGGGCTGGTGACAATGAGCAGTTCTTC	CSVAPIPYTRAGDNEQFF
TRBV5-1	once	TRBJ2-1	TRBD1	TGCGCCAGCGGAGGGAGGACAGGGGAAAACTACAATGAGCAGTTCTTC	CASGGRTGENYNEQFF
TRBV5-1	NA	TRBJ2-7	TRBD1	TGCGCCAGCAGCCCCGGGACAGGGTGGTCCTACGAGCAGTACTTC	CASSPGTGWSYEQYF
TRBV4-2	NA	TRBJ1-3	NA	TGTGCCAGCAGCCAAGATCCGGCAGGGGATGACTCTGGAAACACCATATATTTT	CASSQDPAGDDSGNTIYF
TRBV28	NA	TRBJ1-2	NA	TGTGCCAGCAGTTTCGGGTCCGGGGGGAGGGATGGCTACACCTTC	CASSFGSGGRDGYTF
TRBV5-5	NA	TRBJ2-5	NA	TGTGCCAGCAACTTTAGCGGCCAAGAGACCCAGTACTTC	CASNFSGQETQYF
TRBV5-4	NA	TRBJ1-1	TRBD1	TGTGCCAGCAGCTCCCGGGACAGGGGCGGCACTGAAGCTTTCTTT	CASSSRDRGGTEAFF
TRBV6-8	NA	TRBJ2-7	TRBD1	TGTGCCAGCAGTCCCTATAGGGACAGGGGACGGAAGCAGTACTTC	CASSPYRDRGRKQYF
TRBV19	NA	TRBJ2-2	NA	TGTGCCAGTAGTACCACCCTGACTAGTCACACCGGGGAGCTGTTTTTT	CASSTTLTSHTGELFF
TRBV9	NA	TRBJ2-5	TRBD1	TGTGCCAGCAGCGCCTCTACCAGGGGGCGCGGGGAAAAGACCCAGTACTTC	CASSASTRGRGEKTQYF
TRBV7-3	NA	TRBJ2-7	TRBD1	TGTGCCAGCAGCATTAGGGACAGCGCTTTCGACCCGGCCGAGCAGTACTTC	CASSIRDSAFDPAEQYF
TRBV19	NA	TRBJ1-5	NA	TGTGCCAGTAGTATACAGGGCGCGTTCAATCAGCCCCAGCATTTT	CASSIQGAFNQPQHF
TRBV28	NA	TRBJ2-5	NA	TGTGCCAGCAGGCCAGACGGGGAGTGGGAGACCCAGTACTTC	CASRPDGEWETQYF
TRBV13	NA	TRBJ2-1	NA	TGTGCCAGCAGCTTGTACCGTTTCCCTACAAATGAGCAGTTCTTC	CASSLYRFPTNEQFF
TRBV6-4	NA	TRBJ2-1	TRBD2	TGTGCCAGCAGTGATTGGGCTAGCGGGAGTTATTACAATGAGCAGTTCTTC	CASSDWASGSYYNEQFF
TRBV9	NA	TRBJ2-7	NA	TGTGCCAGCAGCGTAGCGGTGGTTTCGGGCTCCTACGAGCAGTACTTC	CASSVAVVSGSYEQYF
TRBV6-1	NA	TRBJ2-1	TRBD2	TGTGCCAGCAGTGGGGTAGGACTAGCGGCTGACAATGAGCAGTTCTTC	CASSGVGLAADNEQFF
TRBV28	NA	TRBJ2-7	NA	TGTGCCAGCAGTTCCCACCGGGGGTCCTACGAGCAGTACTTC	CASSSHRGSYEQYF
TRBV25-1	NA	TRBJ2-1	TRBD2	TGTGCCAGCAGTCCCCATATAGCTAGCGGGCATAACTACAATGAGCAGTTCTTC	CASSPHIASGHNYNEQFF
TRBV11-2	NA	TRBJ1-2	NA	TGTGCCAGCAGCCCCACAATCTATGGCTACACCTTC	CASSPTIYGYTF
TRBV27	NA	TRBJ2-7	TRBD1	TGTGCCAGCAGTTTACAGGGGGCGGAGGAGCAGTACTTC	CASSLQGAEEQYF
TRBV2	NA	TRBJ2-1	NA	TGTGCCAGGGGCTCTCAGGGGTCCTCCTACAATGAGCAGTTCTTC	CARGSQGSSYNEQFF
TRBV14	NA	TRBJ2-7	TRBD2	TGTGCCAGCAGCCCGGGAGGAAGAGGTCCCCCGGAGCAGTACTTC	CASSPGGRGPPEQYF
TRBV28	NA	TRBJ2-7	TRBD2	TGTGCCAGCAGTATCGGACTAGCGGCCGCCTACGAGCAGTACTTC	CASSIGLAAAYEQYF
TRBV5-1	NA	TRBJ2-3	NA	TGCGCCAGCAGCCGGGTGCTGGGCGGTGGGGCAGATACGCAGTATTTT	CASSRVLGGGADTQYF
TRBV5-4	NA	TRBJ1-1	NA	TGTGCCAGCAGCTTGGGTGAGGGCCCTTCAAAGTTCGAAGCTTTCTTT	CASSLGEGPSKFEAFF
TRBV7-2	NA	TRBJ2-7	NA	TGTGCCAGCAGCCCAGACACGAATTCTCAGTACTTC	CASSPDTNSQYF
TRBV6-6	NA	TRBJ2-7	NA	TGTGCCAGCAGTTACAGGTTGCCCGCCGAGCAGTACTTC	CASSYRLPAEQYF
TRBV29-1	NA	TRBJ2-7	TRBD1	TGCAGCGTAAGGACAGGTTGCTACGAGCAGTACTTC	CSVRTGCYEQYF
TRBV7-2	NA	TRBJ2-1	NA	TGTGCCATCACCCCCCCCCAAGGGCTTTACAATGAGCAGTTCTTC	CAITPPQGLYNEQFF
TRBV6-5	NA	TRBJ1-1	TRBD1	TGTGCCAGCAGTTACTCGGGGAGAGGGGGCAACACTGAAGCTTTCTTT	CASSYSGRGGNTEAFF